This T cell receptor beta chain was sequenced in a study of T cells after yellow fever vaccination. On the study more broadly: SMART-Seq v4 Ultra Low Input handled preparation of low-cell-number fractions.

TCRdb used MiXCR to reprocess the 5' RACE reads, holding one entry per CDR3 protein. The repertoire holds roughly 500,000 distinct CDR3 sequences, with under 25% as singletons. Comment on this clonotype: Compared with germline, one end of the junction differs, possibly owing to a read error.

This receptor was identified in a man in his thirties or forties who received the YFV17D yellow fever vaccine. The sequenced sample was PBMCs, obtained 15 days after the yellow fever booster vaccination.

The CDR3 nucleotides are TGTGCTAGCAGCTTAGGGATGGGGACAAGGGGTGAGACCCAGTACTTC. This gives the protein CASSLGMGTRGETQYF. The rearrangement links TRBV7-7 to TRBJ2-5; a possible D gene is TRBD1 (6 bases). Germline V gene lookup returns CDR1 SSHAT and CDR2 FNYEAQ (reference sequence). This CDR3 is built from 16 residues.